This T cell receptor (beta chain) was obtained from a study of human T cells and chemical hapten exposure. Time point noted: patch test 2, 6 weeks after DPC sensitization. The sample's treatment: therapeutic diphenylcyclopropenone sensitization with weekly scalp DPC. Germline values: CDR1 MNHNS, CDR2 SASEGT. V was clipped by 8 bases and J by 5 bases; unmatched bases: 5. This CDR3 region has 13 residues. Using its own MiXCR run on the RACE reads, TCRdb lists one record per CDR3 protein. The table records 110,000 to 150,000 distinct CDR3 sequences, about an eighth of them present only once. In this sample, this clonotype turned up a few times.

The chain employs TRBV6-1 and TRBJ2-2; 7 bases line up with TRBD2. This specimen consisted of whole blood, obtained in connection with sensitization to the hapten diphenylcyclopropenone (DPC). The receptor was isolated from a woman between 50 and 59 years old with alopecia areata. Some clones in this sample may be carry-over from other donors' samples. CDR3 region: CASGGEGTGELFF. The CDR3 region has the DNA TGTGCCAGCGGTGGGGAGGGGACCGGGGAGCTGTTTTTT.